The text below deals with one T cell receptor (beta chain). Its matching antigen is unknown. V was cut by 1 base and J by 10 bases, with 8 bases left in between. CDR3 length: 13 amino acids. From germline, CDR1 is MNHNS and CDR2 SASEGT. The data belong to a study of T cell clonotyping in hematopoietic cell transplantation. About the research overall: Cytoreduction preceded collection of pretransplant recipient samples. Study conclusions and caveats: Few recipient clonotypes overlapped donors; over 95% were de novo at given depth. Recipient TCR diversity dropped after transplant; expanded clonotypes rose from day 30 to 180.

Sequencing was performed with immunoSEQ multiplex PCR; in TCRdb, only in-frame clones are kept and a portion is missing. The table has approximately 80,000 clones, almost 97% seen once. The sample's time point: recipient sample about 28 days before transplant, after cytoreduction. The chain has TRBV6-1 and TRBJ1-6; D not resolved. The sequenced sample was peripheral blood mononuclear cells, obtained before stem cell transplant. The sequence was obtained from a woman aged 45 to 65 with acute myeloid leukemia. Some clones in this sample may be carry-over from other donors' samples. Here the CDR3 DNA reads TGTGCCAGCAGTGAAGGGATAAAATCACCCCTCCACTTT. Translated, it gives CASSEGIKSPLHF.